This T cell receptor beta chain was profiled in a study of shared clonotypes between healthy human individuals (dated by TCRdb to about 2020). Turning to the overall study: Three men and a couple of women, aged 18 to 49 years, made up the cohort. For each donor, three plates each were used for CD4 naive and CD4 memory, two plates were used for CD8 naive, and one plate was used for CD8 memory. To estimate repertoire size and how much clonotype sharing occurs between individuals, the study deeply sequenced the blood TCR repertoires of five healthy adults. To increase sequencing depth and limit assay-specific biases, different laboratories used diverse techniques to prepare libraries and sequence TCR repertoires. Between about 0.85 and 9.5 billion PBMCs per donor were obtained by leukapheresis. Findings and caveats that apply to the study as a whole: Naive subsets generally had larger estimated clonotype richness than memory subsets did. Sharing across four donors was observed for about 5% of naive CD4, under 4% of naive CD8, over 2% of memory CD4, and about 0.38% of memory CD8 clonotypes. Pairwise subsampling led to the expectation that sequencing depth would affect the degree of clonotype sharing among donors. Sampling was restricted to blood, and TCR repertoires in tissues likely differ from the TCR repertoires found in blood. Rarefaction of sorted-subset datasets indicated incomplete sequencing despite the large sequencing depth. The small number of donors limited the genetic and exposure-history diversity represented. Clonotypes shared by all four sorted-subset donors showed higher generation probabilities than non-shared clonotypes.

Donors were healthy HIV-negative adults with no recently reported acute infections or vaccinations. All donors were Caucasian adults living in Nashville, Tennessee, USA. CD4+ T cells were enriched by magnetic negative selection, after which naive cells were positively selected on CD45RA and the negative fraction was taken as the memory subset. Blood was collected by leukapheresis, and PBMCs were isolated by Ficoll-Histopaque density gradient centrifugation and then cryopreserved in liquid nitrogen vapor phase. Analytical flow cytometry was used to check the purity and quantity of every magnetically sorted T cell population. From each sorted fraction, genomic DNA was isolated and quantified by UV absorbance on a Nanodrop 2000c. From cysteine to phenylalanine, the CDR3 is 14 amino acids long. This entry keeps only the CDR3 DNA: 42 bases, framed from base 1. V is trimmed back by 6 bases and J by 4 bases, and the junction contains 6 bases that no gene match accounts for. Based on the germline V gene, the CDR1 and CDR2 sequences are MDHEN and SYDVKM.

As concerns this clone: Its target antigen remains unknown. Base qualities are not at hand, and no much larger clone is one base apart.

TCR CDR3 regions were amplified from genomic DNA by multiplex PCR using the deep immunoSEQ assay. Genomic DNA extracted from each cell subset was distributed evenly over all wells of several immunoSEQ 96-well plates, and each plate served as one replicate. For sorted subsets, approximately 210 ng genomic DNA, equal to some 30,000 T cell genomes, was loaded into each replicate PCR. The purified libraries were quantified using a Qubit 3.0 fluorometer, sized with a Bioanalyzer 2100, and then quantified again using the KAPA Library Quantification kit. Every immunoSEQ 96-well plate was sequenced on a dedicated single-read 150-cycle Illumina NextSeq 550 flow cell. Per the original workflow: The immunoSEQ output contained only junctional sequences without quality scores, so filtering could not match that applied to full-length reads. Sequences were annotated with PyIR, a Python wrapper for IgBLAST v1.9, using IMGT germline references to assign V/J genes and CDR3. Reads were removed for weak V/J assignments (E-value above 1e-6), missing CDR3, stop codons, out-of-frame junctions, or ambiguous translated residues. V3J clonotypes were defined by identical inferred V gene, J gene, and CDR3 amino acid sequence. Percentage overlap between repertoires was computed as shared unique clonotypes divided by the size of the smaller repertoire. RTK rarefaction, the Chao1 estimator, and Recon v2.1 estimates of unobserved clonotypes were used to assess repertoire richness. OLGA was used to compute generation probabilities for all TCRbeta clonotypes that the gDNA method yielded from a few donors. TCRdb mirrors the immuneACCESS table, restricted to in-frame sequences. Some clones are absent from its copies; in checked studies, under half trace to an unresolved V gene, and the reason for the others is unknown. V and J calls and clone size are given by that table; D and trimming were obtained from the DNA. This sample has around 1.1 million clones in its table, and roughly 80% of those were observed once. The ten largest clones capture approximately 0.9% of the sample.

This clonotype was obtained from a man younger than 35 in good health. Some clones in this sample may be carry-over from other donors' samples. The specimen was memory CD4+ T cells from PBMCs. This sample's cell subset or site label indicates: CD45RA-negative fraction. The rearrangement combines TRBV28 with TRBJ2-7, with 10 bases matching TRBD2. The DNA is as follows: TGTGCCAGCAGGCCGGGACTAGCGTTGTACGAGCAGTACTTC. This sequence encodes CASRPGLALYEQYF.